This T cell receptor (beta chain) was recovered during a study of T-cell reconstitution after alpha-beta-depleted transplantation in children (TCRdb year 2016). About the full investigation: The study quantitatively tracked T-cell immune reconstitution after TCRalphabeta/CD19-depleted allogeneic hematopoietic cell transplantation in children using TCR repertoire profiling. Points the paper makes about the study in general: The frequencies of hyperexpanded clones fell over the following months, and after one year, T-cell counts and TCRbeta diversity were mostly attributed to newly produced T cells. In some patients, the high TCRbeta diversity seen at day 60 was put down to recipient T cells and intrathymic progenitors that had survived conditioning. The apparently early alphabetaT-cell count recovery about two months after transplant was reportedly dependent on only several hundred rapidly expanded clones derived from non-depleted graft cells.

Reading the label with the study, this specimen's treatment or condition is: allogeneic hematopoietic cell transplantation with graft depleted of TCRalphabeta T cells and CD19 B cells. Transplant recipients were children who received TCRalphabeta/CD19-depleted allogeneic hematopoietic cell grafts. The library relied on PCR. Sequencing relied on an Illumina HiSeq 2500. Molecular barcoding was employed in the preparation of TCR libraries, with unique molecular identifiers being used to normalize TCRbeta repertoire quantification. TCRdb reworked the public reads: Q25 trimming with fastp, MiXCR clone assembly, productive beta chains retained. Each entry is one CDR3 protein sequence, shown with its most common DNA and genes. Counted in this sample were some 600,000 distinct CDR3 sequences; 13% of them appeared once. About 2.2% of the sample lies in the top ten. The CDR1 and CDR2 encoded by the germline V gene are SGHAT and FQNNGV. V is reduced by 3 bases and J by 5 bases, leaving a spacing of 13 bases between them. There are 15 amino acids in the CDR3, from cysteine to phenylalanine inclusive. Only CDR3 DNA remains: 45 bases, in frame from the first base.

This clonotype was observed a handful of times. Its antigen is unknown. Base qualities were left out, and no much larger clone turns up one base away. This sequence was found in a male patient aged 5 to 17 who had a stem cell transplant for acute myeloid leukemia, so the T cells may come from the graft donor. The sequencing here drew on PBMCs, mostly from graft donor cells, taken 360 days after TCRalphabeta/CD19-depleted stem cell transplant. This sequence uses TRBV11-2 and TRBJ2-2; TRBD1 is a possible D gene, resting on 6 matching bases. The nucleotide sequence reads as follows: TGTGCCAGCAGCTTTGGGGGCTGGGGAACCGGGGAGCTGTTTTTT. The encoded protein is CASSFGGWGTGELFF.